A selection of T cell receptor beta chains follows, all from one sample in a study of T cell repertoires in cytomegalovirus infection. For these receptors, no antigen is known. MiXCR, applied by TCRdb to the reads, yields one record per CDR3 protein. Among hundreds of thousands of distinct CDR3 sequences listed, about 44% were seen once. This sample comprised cultured PBMCs, obtained from culture after CMV antigen stimulation. Receptors originate from a human donor in good health (CMV status not recorded). Some clones in this sample may be carry-over from other donors' samples. CDR3s include the opening cysteine and the closing phenylalanine or tryptophan.

TRBV6-6	14	TRBJ1-5	CASSPSGVRQPQHF
TRBV20-1	12	TRBJ2-3	CSAREGTDTQYF
TRBV15	15	TRBJ1-6	CATSTRQGTNSPLHF
TRBV7-2	15	TRBJ2-5	CASSLGGLSQETQYF
TRBV19	14	TRBJ1-1	CASSIGRGPSEAFF
TRBV12-3/TRBV12-4	13	TRBJ1-2	CASSLISPYGYTF
TRBV7-2	15	TRBJ1-5	CASSPRQGADQPQHF
TRBV6-1	13	TRBJ2-7	CASSEGRRGEQYF
TRBV4-2	13	TRBJ2-1	CASSQAVSNEQFF
TRBV2	12	TRBJ1-4	CASNEGPEKLFF
TRBV6-1	14	TRBJ1-6	CATHRTGANSPLHF
TRBV7-2	14	TRBJ2-7	CASSFRREGYEQYF
TRBV7-2	14	TRBJ1-1	CASGTQGQDTEAFF
TRBV20-1	13	TRBJ2-5	CSATRLNIETQYF
TRBV7-2	14	TRBJ2-7	CASSLGQGASRQYF
TRBV20-1	14	TRBJ1-1	CSARDTRLNTEAFF
TRBV12-3/TRBV12-4	17	TRBJ2-1	CASRRSGGEPSYNEQFF
TRBV6-5	13	TRBJ2-7	CARRPRGGYEQYF
TRBV19	14	TRBJ1-1	CASSIRGGNTEAFF
TRBV12-3/TRBV12-4	13	TRBJ2-5	CASSDRGLETQYF
TRBV12-3/TRBV12-4	16	TRBJ2-3	CASSLTDRDSTDTQYF
TRBV7-2	16	TRBJ2-1	CASSPGPSGMRRELFF
TRBV6-5	17	TRBJ1-3	CASSYSREAFSGNTIYF
TRBV2	14	TRBJ2-5	CANRRGSGGVAQYF
TRBV7-6	17	TRBJ2-1	CASSTSTSGKQSDEQFF
TRBV7-2	14	TRBJ2-1	CASSRAPGLGEQFF